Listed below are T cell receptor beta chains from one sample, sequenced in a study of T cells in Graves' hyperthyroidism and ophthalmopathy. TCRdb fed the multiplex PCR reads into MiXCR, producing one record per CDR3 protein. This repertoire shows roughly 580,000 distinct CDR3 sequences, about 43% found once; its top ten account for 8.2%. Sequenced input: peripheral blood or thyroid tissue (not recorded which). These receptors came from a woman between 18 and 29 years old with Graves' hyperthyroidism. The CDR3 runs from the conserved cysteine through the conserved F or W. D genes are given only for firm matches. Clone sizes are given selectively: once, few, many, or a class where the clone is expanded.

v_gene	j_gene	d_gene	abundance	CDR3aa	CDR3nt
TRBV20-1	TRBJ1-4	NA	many	CSAMVLANEKLFF	TGCAGTGCTATGGTCCTAGCTAATGAAAAACTGTTTTTT
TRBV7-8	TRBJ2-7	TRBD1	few	CASSSAGTGKYEQYF	TGTGCCAGCAGCTCGGCCGGGACAGGGAAGTACGAGCAGTACTTC
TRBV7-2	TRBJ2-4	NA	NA	CASSLSGTDIQYF	TGTGCCAGCAGCTTGAGCGGGACAGACATTCAGTACTTC
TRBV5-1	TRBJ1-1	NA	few	CASRNENEAFF	TGCGCCAGCAGAAACGAGAATGAGGCTTTCTTT
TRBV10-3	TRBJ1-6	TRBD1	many	CAISDIWDRGHSPLHF	TGTGCCATCAGTGACATTTGGGACAGGGGTCATTCACCCCTCCACTTT
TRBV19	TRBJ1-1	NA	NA	CASSIGVGAEAFF	TGTGCCAGTAGTATAGGGGTCGGGGCTGAAGCTTTCTTT
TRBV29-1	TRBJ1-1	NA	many	CSVGVYTEAFF	TGCAGCGTTGGCGTATACACTGAAGCTTTCTTT
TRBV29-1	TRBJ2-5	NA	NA	CSGSKETQYF	TGCAGCGGGAGTAAGGAGACCCAGTACTTC
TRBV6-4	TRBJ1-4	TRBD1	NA	CASSESTGFDEKLFF	TGTGCCAGCAGTGAATCGACAGGGTTTGATGAAAAACTGTTTTTT
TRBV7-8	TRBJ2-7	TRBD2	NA	CASIPSRTSGPYEQYF	TGTGCCAGCATCCCCTCCCGGACTAGCGGACCCTACGAGCAGTACTTC
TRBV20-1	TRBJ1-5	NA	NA	CSATTPVGNQPQHF	TGCAGTGCCACCACCCCGGTCGGAAATCAGCCCCAGCATTTT
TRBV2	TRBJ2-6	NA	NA	CASSELRISGSGANVLTF	TGTGCCAGCAGTGAATTACGAATATCCGGGTCTGGGGCCAACGTCCTGACTTTC
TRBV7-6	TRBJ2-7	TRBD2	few	CASSLVTSAYEQYF	TGTGCCAGCAGCTTGGTGACTAGCGCCTACGAGCAGTACTTC